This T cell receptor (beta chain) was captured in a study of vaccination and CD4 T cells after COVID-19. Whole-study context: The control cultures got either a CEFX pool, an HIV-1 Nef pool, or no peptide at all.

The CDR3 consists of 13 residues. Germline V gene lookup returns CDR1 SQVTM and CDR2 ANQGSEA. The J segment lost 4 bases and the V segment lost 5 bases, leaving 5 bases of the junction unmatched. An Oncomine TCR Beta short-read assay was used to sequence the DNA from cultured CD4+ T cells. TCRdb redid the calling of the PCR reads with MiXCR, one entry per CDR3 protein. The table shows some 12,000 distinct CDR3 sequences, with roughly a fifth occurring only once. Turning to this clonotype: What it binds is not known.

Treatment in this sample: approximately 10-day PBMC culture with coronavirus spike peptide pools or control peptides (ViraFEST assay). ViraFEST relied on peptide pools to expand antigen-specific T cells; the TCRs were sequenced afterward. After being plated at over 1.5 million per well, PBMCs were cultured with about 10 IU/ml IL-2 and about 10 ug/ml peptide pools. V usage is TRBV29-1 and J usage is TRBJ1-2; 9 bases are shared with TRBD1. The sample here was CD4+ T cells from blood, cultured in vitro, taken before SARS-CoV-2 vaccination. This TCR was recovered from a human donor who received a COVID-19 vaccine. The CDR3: CSVRGQGTYGYTF. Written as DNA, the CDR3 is TGCAGCGTTCGGGGACAGGGTACCTATGGCTACACCTTC.